This T cell receptor (beta chain) stems from a study of CD4+ T cells in melanoma (dated by TCRdb to the early 2020s). In the study overall: Neoantigen-specific CD4+ T cells in human melanoma were investigated in the study.

The donors were melanoma patients. CDR1 and CDR2 are drawn from the germline V gene (reference sequence): SGHNT, YYREEE. The CDR3 starts with the cysteine, ends with the phenylalanine, and has 13 residues. The entry retains the CDR3 DNA only, 39 bases that are in frame from base 1. V was cut back by 2 bases and J by 6 bases, leaving a gap of 9 bases between them. This clone was detected only a few times. No cognate antigen has been identified for it. Base qualities are not recorded, but no much larger clone differs from it by a single base. General conclusions and limits of the study: Neoantigen-specific CD4+ T cells in melanoma were reported to have a range of differentiation states. The report described a correlation between neoantigen-specific CD4+ T cells and the function of CD8+ T cells, macrophages and B cells.

The method behind the library was the immunoSEQ multiplex PCR assay. TCRdb stores this immuneACCESS table with in-frame sequences only. Part of the clones is absent; in the studies checked, under half of the shortfall reflects unresolved V genes, and no reason is known for the rest. The sample data list 9,500 to 13,000 clones, and less than 75% of these were observed just once. The ten most abundant clones make up around 12% of the sample. The sequenced sample consisted of cells from a culture (not recorded whether cultured in vitro). This TCR was sampled from a human donor with melanoma. The rearranged chain carries TRBV5-4 and TRBJ1-5; the D gene lacks a confident call. The encoded CDR3 is CASSLGSGQPQHF. The sequenced DNA is TGTGCCAGCAGCTTAGGGAGTGGTCAGCCCCAGCATTTT.